This T cell receptor beta chain comes out of a study of T cell changes during pregnancy in multiple sclerosis. CDR1 and CDR2 from the germline V gene are SGHRS and YFSETQ. This CDR3 contains 16 residues. The J segment lost 3 bases and the V segment lost 2 bases, leaving 6 bases of the junction unmatched. Sequenced by immunoSEQ multiplex PCR; TCRdb stores in-frame clones only, minus some. The sample has just over 50,000 clones; about nine tenths are singletons. This chain connects TRBV5-1 to TRBJ1-3; TRBD1 aligns across 9 bases. The source was CD4+ T cells from peripheral blood mononuclear cells, collected after pregnancy. The receptor comes from a female donor with multiple sclerosis, enrolled in a pregnancy study. This CDR3 reads CASSFDGQGFGNTIYF. The CDR3, as DNA: TGCGCCAGCAGCTTCGATGGACAGGGGTTTGGAAACACCATATATTTT. The variable domain in full, with the rest retrieved from reference TRBV5-1 and TRBJ1-3, is KAGVTQTPRYLIKTRGQQVTLSCSPISGHRSVSWYQQTPGQGLQFLFEYFSETQRNKGNFPGRFSGRQFSNSRSEMNVSTLELGDSALYLCASSFDGQGFGNTIYFGEGSWLTVV.